Listed below are T cell receptor beta chains from one sample, sequenced in a study of CD8+ T cells in alopecia areata. TCRdb keeps only in-frame clones here, not all; method: immunoSEQ multiplex PCR. Counted here are roughly 250,000 clones, under 70% occurring once; the ten biggest clones make up about 1.3%. The sample was CD4+ T cells sorted from blood, taken at week 0. All receptors derive from a human donor with alopecia areata. The CDR3 runs from the conserved cysteine through the conserved F or W. The order of the fields is J gene, V gene, clone size, D gene, CDR3 protein, CDR3 DNA. The D gene is left open where the match is weak. Clone sizes are given selectively: once, few, many, or a class where the clone is expanded.

j_gene: TRBJ2-4; v_gene: TRBV29-1; abundance: NA; d_gene: NA; CDR3aa: CSVVTMEPRNNIQYF; CDR3nt: TGCAGCGTTGTTACCATGGAGCCAAGAAATAACATTCAGTACTTC
j_gene: TRBJ1-1; v_gene: TRBV5-1; abundance: NA; d_gene: NA; CDR3aa: CASSLGGGTEAFF; CDR3nt: TGCGCCAGCAGCTTGGGCGGCGGGACTGAAGCTTTCTTT
j_gene: TRBJ2-6; v_gene: TRBV19; abundance: NA; d_gene: NA; CDR3aa: CASSIQSSGANVLTF; CDR3nt: TGTGCCAGTAGTATCCAGTCCTCTGGGGCCAACGTCCTGACTTTC
j_gene: TRBJ1-1; v_gene: TRBV7-3; abundance: few; d_gene: NA; CDR3aa: CASSLTSDRGTEAFF; CDR3nt: TGTGCCAGCAGCTTAACGTCGGACAGAGGCACTGAAGCTTTCTTT
j_gene: TRBJ1-2; v_gene: TRBV30; abundance: NA; d_gene: TRBD1; CDR3aa: CAWSGGQGRGYTF; CDR3nt: TGTGCCTGGAGCGGGGGACAGGGGCGAGGCTACACCTTC
j_gene: TRBJ1-1; v_gene: TRBV7-9; abundance: NA; d_gene: NA; CDR3aa: CASSSIGNTEAFF; CDR3nt: TGTGCCAGCAGCTCGATTGGCAACACTGAAGCTTTCTTT
j_gene: TRBJ2-3; v_gene: TRBV13; abundance: NA; d_gene: TRBD1; CDR3aa: CASSFGQGVADTQYF; CDR3nt: TGTGCCAGCAGCTTTGGACAGGGGGTGGCAGATACGCAGTATTTT
j_gene: TRBJ2-2; v_gene: TRBV5-6; abundance: NA; d_gene: NA; CDR3aa: CASTHVVGELFF; CDR3nt: TGTGCCAGCACCCACGTCGTCGGGGAGCTGTTTTTT
j_gene: TRBJ2-2; v_gene: TRBV5-1; abundance: few; d_gene: NA; CDR3aa: CASSFGEAGELFF; CDR3nt: TGCGCCAGCAGCTTCGGGGAGGCCGGGGAGCTGTTTTTT
j_gene: TRBJ1-6; v_gene: TRBV30; abundance: NA; d_gene: NA; CDR3aa: CAWGSGGDSPLHF; CDR3nt: TGTGCCTGGGGGTCCGGGGGAGATTCACCCCTCCACTTT
j_gene: TRBJ2-7; v_gene: TRBV15; abundance: NA; d_gene: NA; CDR3aa: CATKRRTQGGEQYF; CDR3nt: TGTGCCACCAAACGTCGAACGCAGGGGGGCGAGCAGTACTTC
j_gene: TRBJ2-6; v_gene: TRBV29-1; abundance: NA; d_gene: TRBD1; CDR3aa: CSALQGAGAGANVLTF; CDR3nt: TGCAGCGCCCTACAGGGGGCCGGGGCTGGGGCCAACGTCCTGACTTTC
j_gene: TRBJ2-3; v_gene: TRBV11-1; abundance: NA; d_gene: TRBD2; CDR3aa: CASSLAGGPDTQYF; CDR3nt: TGTGCCAGCAGCTTGGCGGGGGGGCCAGATACGCAGTATTTT
j_gene: TRBJ2-7; v_gene: TRBV6-5; abundance: NA; d_gene: NA; CDR3aa: CASSNRAYEQYF; CDR3nt: TGTGCCAGCAGCAACAGGGCCTACGAGCAGTACTTC
j_gene: TRBJ2-1; v_gene: TRBV29-1; abundance: NA; d_gene: NA; CDR3aa: CSVDVGGGGSYNEQFF; CDR3nt: TGCAGCGTTGACGTGGGAGGTGGTGGGTCCTACAATGAGCAGTTCTTC
j_gene: TRBJ1-5; v_gene: TRBV5-1; abundance: NA; d_gene: NA; CDR3aa: CASSLAAGQNQPQHF; CDR3nt: TGCGCCAGCAGCTTGGCCGCGGGGCAAAATCAGCCCCAGCATTTT
j_gene: TRBJ2-1; v_gene: TRBV29-1; abundance: few; d_gene: NA; CDR3aa: CSARSGQRLYNEQFF; CDR3nt: TGCAGCGCTCGATCTGGACAGAGGCTATACAATGAGCAGTTCTTC
j_gene: TRBJ2-1; v_gene: TRBV2; abundance: NA; d_gene: NA; CDR3aa: CASSGEGALGNEQFF; CDR3nt: TGTGCCAGCAGTGGGGAGGGGGCCCTGGGCAATGAGCAGTTCTTC
j_gene: TRBJ2-3; v_gene: TRBV23-1; abundance: NA; d_gene: NA; CDR3aa: CARQLDTQYF; CDR3nt: TGCGCCAGACAGTTGGATACGCAGTATTTT
j_gene: TRBJ1-5; v_gene: TRBV29-1; abundance: NA; d_gene: NA; CDR3aa: CSVVTGINQPQHF; CDR3nt: TGCAGCGTAGTAACAGGGATCAATCAGCCCCAGCATTTT
j_gene: TRBJ1-1; v_gene: TRBV7-7; abundance: once; d_gene: NA; CDR3aa: CASSPWPKGNGEAFF; CDR3nt: TGTGCTAGCAGCCCCTGGCCTAAGGGGAATGGGGAAGCTTTCTTT
j_gene: TRBJ1-2; v_gene: TRBV9; abundance: NA; d_gene: TRBD1; CDR3aa: CASSVGQGIYGYTF; CDR3nt: TGTGCCAGCAGCGTAGGACAGGGGATCTATGGCTACACCTTC
j_gene: TRBJ2-1; v_gene: TRBV2; abundance: once; d_gene: NA; CDR3aa: CASTEERWEQFF; CDR3nt: TGTGCCAGCACCGAAGAGCGGTGGGAGCAGTTCTTC
j_gene: TRBJ2-5; v_gene: TRBV30; abundance: NA; d_gene: NA; CDR3aa: CAWSAGIQETQYF; CDR3nt: TGTGCCTGGAGTGCGGGGATCCAAGAGACCCAGTACTTC
j_gene: TRBJ2-5; v_gene: TRBV5-1; abundance: NA; d_gene: NA; CDR3aa: CASSLAGGSETQYF; CDR3nt: TGCGCCAGCAGCTTGGCGGGGGGCTCGGAGACCCAGTACTTC
j_gene: TRBJ2-1; v_gene: TRBV30; abundance: NA; d_gene: NA; CDR3aa: CAWNMLDSQFF; CDR3nt: TGTGCCTGGAATATGTTGGACTCGCAGTTCTTC
j_gene: TRBJ2-5; v_gene: TRBV29-1; abundance: NA; d_gene: NA; CDR3aa: CSSGAGETQYF; CDR3nt: TGCAGCTCGGGGGCAGGGGAGACCCAGTACTTC
j_gene: TRBJ1-1; v_gene: TRBV30; abundance: NA; d_gene: NA; CDR3aa: CAWSVPGPEAFF; CDR3nt: TGTGCCTGGAGTGTACCCGGACCTGAAGCTTTCTTT
j_gene: TRBJ1-2; v_gene: TRBV7-8; abundance: NA; d_gene: NA; CDR3aa: CASSRPPRVTPSDYGYTF; CDR3nt: TGTGCCAGCTCGAGGCCCCCCCGGGTAACACCCTCTGACTATGGCTACACCTTC
j_gene: TRBJ2-7; v_gene: TRBV30; abundance: NA; d_gene: NA; CDR3aa: CAWSTLDEQYF; CDR3nt: TGTGCCTGGAGTACACTCGACGAGCAGTACTTC
j_gene: TRBJ2-1; v_gene: TRBV14; abundance: few; d_gene: NA; CDR3aa: CASSQDRGAAWNEQFF; CDR3nt: TGTGCCAGCAGCCAAGATAGGGGGGCAGCCTGGAATGAGCAGTTCTTC
j_gene: TRBJ1-2; v_gene: TRBV7-2; abundance: once; d_gene: TRBD1; CDR3aa: CASSSGQGNYGYTF; CDR3nt: TGTGCCAGCAGCTCCGGACAGGGGAACTATGGCTACACCTTC
j_gene: TRBJ1-4; v_gene: TRBV29-1; abundance: NA; d_gene: TRBD1; CDR3aa: CSVGGQVGEKLFF; CDR3nt: TGCAGCGTTGGTGGACAGGTCGGTGAAAAACTGTTTTTT
j_gene: TRBJ1-6; v_gene: TRBV7-2; abundance: NA; d_gene: TRBD1; CDR3aa: CASSSRTGSYNSPLHF; CDR3nt: TGTGCCAGCAGCTCCAGGACAGGCTCCTATAATTCACCCCTCCACTTT
j_gene: TRBJ1-2; v_gene: TRBV4-2; abundance: NA; d_gene: NA; CDR3aa: CASSLAISNYGYTF; CDR3nt: TGTGCCAGCAGTCTGGCCATTTCTAACTATGGCTACACCTTC
j_gene: TRBJ2-1; v_gene: TRBV28; abundance: few; d_gene: TRBD2; CDR3aa: CASSFPGLGEFF; CDR3nt: TGTGCCAGCAGTTTCCCCGGACTAGGGGAGTTCTTC
j_gene: TRBJ1-5; v_gene: TRBV29-1; abundance: NA; d_gene: NA; CDR3aa: CSGGEDQPQHF; CDR3nt: TGCAGCGGGGGGGAGGATCAGCCCCAGCATTTT
j_gene: TRBJ1-2; v_gene: TRBV7-9; abundance: NA; d_gene: NA; CDR3aa: CASSRGTNYGYTF; CDR3nt: TGTGCCAGCAGCCGGGGCACTAACTATGGCTACACCTTC
j_gene: TRBJ1-2; v_gene: TRBV2; abundance: many; d_gene: NA; CDR3aa: CASSDTAGYGYTF; CDR3nt: TGTGCCAGCAGCGATACAGCCGGCTATGGCTACACCTTC
j_gene: TRBJ2-7; v_gene: TRBV29-1; abundance: NA; d_gene: TRBD1; CDR3aa: CSAAGGQGAGEQYF; CDR3nt: TGCAGCGCTGCGGGGGGACAGGGGGCTGGCGAGCAGTACTTC